The entry that follows covers one TCR beta chain sequence. Its cognate antigen is unknown. A single base separates this from a much larger clone, so it may be a read error. These data are taken from a study of molecular identifiers for immune sequencing clone quantification. The length of the CDR3 is 14 residues. Germline V CDR1 and CDR2: MNHEY, SVGAGI. MiXCR, run by TCRdb on the PCR reads, gives a single entry per CDR3 protein. The sample comprises approximately 680,000 distinct CDR3 sequences, 25% of which are singletons, and about 0.84% rests with the top ten. Findings and limits, study-wide: Clones that exceeded 20 RNA copies held over 99% of effector molecules, yet under 1% in naive cells.

When naive CD8 T cells were sorted, they were gated as CD8+CD4-CCR7+CD45RA+. The clonotype was recovered from a human donor in good health. Some libraries in this study had Jurkat cell RNA spiked in. Sequencing was performed on naive CD8+ T cells from blood, with Jurkat cell RNA spiked in. Subset in this sample: FACS-sorted CD8+CD4-CCR7+CD45RA+ naive T cells. The rearrangement uses TRBV6-5 and TRBJ2-5, with 8 positions matching TRBD1. CDR3 in amino acids: CASSQWTGKEPQYF. CDR3 nucleotides: TGTGCCAGCAGTCAATGGACAGGGAAAGAGCCCCAGTACTTC.